This TCR beta chain derives from a study of spatial heterogeneity in lung cancer. Study context: Alpha-chain sequences were consistently detected in smaller numbers than beta-chain sequences. Every unique TCR and UMI combination, on average, appeared more than ten times in raw reads.

This clonotype was counted only a few times. The V and J ends lost 2 bases and 7 bases respectively, with 12 bases between them. The CDR3 totals 14 residues. Germline V gene sequence: CDR1 MGHDK, CDR2 SYGVNS. All TCR cDNA molecules were individually tagged with a unique molecular identifier. TCRdb fed the 5' RACE reads into MiXCR, producing one record per CDR3 protein. The sample consists of around 75,000 distinct CDR3 sequences, 10% to 15% of them appearing once. Documented time point: sample taken at primary tumor resection. Unsorted tumor, nontumor lung tissue or cryopreserved PBMC supplied the whole RNA. About 73 TRACERx patients with early, untreated non-small cell lung cancer donated samples.

The chain has TRBV25-1 and TRBJ2-1, with D possibly matching TRBD2 (5 bases). The source of this sequence is a male donor with early-stage non-small cell lung cancer. Sequenced here: PBMCs, sampled at surgery. The DNA of the CDR3 is TGTGCCAGCAGTGAAGTGGGAGCCCTGAATGAGCAGTTCTTC. Its protein is CASSEVGALNEQFF.